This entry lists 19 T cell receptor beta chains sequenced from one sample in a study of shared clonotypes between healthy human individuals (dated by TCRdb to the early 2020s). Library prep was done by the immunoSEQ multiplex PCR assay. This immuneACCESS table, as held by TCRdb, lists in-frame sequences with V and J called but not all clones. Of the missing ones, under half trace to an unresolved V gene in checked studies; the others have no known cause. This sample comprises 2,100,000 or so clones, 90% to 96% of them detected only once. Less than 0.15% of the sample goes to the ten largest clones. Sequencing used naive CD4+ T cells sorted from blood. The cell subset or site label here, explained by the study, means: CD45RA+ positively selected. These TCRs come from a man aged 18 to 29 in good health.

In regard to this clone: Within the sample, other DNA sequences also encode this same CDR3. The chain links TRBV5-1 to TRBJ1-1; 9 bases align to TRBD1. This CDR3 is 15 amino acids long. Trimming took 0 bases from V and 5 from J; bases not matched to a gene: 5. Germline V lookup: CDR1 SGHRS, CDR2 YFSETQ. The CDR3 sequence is CASSLEGQGTTEAFF. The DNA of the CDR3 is TGCGCCAGCAGCTTGGAGGGACAGGGAACAACTGAAGCTTTCTTT.

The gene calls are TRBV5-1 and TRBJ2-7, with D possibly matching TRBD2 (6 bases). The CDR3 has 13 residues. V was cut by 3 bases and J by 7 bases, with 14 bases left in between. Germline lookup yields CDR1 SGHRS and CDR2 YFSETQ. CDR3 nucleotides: TGCGCCAGCAGCTCCCTTAGCGGTTGGGAGCAGTACTTC. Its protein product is CASSSLSGWEQYF. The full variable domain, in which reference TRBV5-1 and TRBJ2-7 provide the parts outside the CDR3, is KAGVTQTPRYLIKTRGQQVTLSCSPISGHRSVSWYQQTPGQGLQFLFEYFSETQRNKGNFPGRFSGRQFSNSRSEMNVSTLELGDSALYLCASSSLSGWEQYFGPGTRLTVT.

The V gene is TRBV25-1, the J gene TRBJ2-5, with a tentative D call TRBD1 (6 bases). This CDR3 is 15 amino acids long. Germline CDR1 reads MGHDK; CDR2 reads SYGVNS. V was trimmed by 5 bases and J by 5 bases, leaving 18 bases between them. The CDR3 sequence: CASSPSPRGPETQYF. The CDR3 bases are TGTGCCAGCAGTCCTTCCCCCAGGGGCCCTGAGACCCAGTACTTC.

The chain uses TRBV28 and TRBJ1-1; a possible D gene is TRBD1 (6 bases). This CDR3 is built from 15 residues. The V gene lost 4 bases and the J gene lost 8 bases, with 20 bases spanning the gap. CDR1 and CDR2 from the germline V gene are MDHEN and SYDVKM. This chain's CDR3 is CASSSSGTPTGEAFF. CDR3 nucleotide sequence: TGTGCCAGCAGTTCTTCCGGGACACCTACCGGGGAAGCTTTCTTT.

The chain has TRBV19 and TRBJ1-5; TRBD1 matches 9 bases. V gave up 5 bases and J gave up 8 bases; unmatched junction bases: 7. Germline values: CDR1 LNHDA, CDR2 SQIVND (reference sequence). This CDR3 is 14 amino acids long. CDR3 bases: TGTGCCAGTAGTCCCACAGGGGGCATTGAGCCCCAGCATTTT. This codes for CASSPTGGIEPQHF.

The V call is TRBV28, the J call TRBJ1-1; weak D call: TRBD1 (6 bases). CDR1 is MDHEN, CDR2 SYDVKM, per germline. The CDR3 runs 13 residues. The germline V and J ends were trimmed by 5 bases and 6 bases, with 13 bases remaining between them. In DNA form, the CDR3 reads TGTGCCAGCAGTGGCAGGGGAAGGTCTGAAGCTTTCTTT. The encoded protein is CASSGRGRSEAFF.

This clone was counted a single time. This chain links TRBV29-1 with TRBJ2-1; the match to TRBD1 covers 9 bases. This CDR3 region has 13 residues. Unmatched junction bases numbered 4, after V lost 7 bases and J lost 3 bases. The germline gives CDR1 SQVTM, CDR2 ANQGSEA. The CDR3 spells CSGGQGIYNEQFF. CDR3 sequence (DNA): TGCAGCGGCGGACAGGGGATCTACAATGAGCAGTTCTTC.

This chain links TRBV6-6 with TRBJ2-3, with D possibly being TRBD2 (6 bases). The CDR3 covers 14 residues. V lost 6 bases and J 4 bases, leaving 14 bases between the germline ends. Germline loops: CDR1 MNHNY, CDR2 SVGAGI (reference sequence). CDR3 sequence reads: CASRPGGLADTQYF. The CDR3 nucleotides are TGTGCCAGCAGACCCGGGGGTTTGGCAGATACGCAGTATTTT.

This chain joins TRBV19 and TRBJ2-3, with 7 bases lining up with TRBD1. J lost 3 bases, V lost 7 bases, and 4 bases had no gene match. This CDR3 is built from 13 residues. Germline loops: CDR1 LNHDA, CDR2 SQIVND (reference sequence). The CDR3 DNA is TGTGCCAGTATTTACAGGGGAACAGATACGCAGTATTTT. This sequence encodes CASIYRGTDTQYF.

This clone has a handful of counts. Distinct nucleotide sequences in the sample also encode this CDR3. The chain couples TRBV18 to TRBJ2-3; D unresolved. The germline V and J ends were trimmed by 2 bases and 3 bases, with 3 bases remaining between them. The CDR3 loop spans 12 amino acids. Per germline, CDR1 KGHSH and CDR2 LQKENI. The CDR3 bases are TGTGCCAGCTCACCAATGACAGATACGCAGTATTTT. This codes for CASSPMTDTQYF.

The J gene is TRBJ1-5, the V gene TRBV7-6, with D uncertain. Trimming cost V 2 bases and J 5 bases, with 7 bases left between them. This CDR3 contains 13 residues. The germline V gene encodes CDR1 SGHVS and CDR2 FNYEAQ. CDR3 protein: CASSLWVYQPQHF. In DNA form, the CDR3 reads TGTGCCAGCAGCTTATGGGTATATCAGCCCCAGCATTTT.

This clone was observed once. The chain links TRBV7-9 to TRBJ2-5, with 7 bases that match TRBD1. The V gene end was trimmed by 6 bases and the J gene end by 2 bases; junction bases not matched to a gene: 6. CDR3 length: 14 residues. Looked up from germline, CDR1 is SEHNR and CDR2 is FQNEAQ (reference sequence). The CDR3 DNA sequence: TGTGCCAGCAGACAGGGGACAGAGCAAGAGACCCAGTACTTC. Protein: CASRQGTEQETQYF. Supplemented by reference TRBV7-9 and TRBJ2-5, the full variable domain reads DTGVSQNPRHKITKRGQNVTFRCDPISEHNRLYWYRQTLGQGPEFLTYFQNEAQLEKSRLLSDRFSAERPKGSFSTLEIQRTEQGDSAMYLCASRQGTEQETQYFGPGTRLLVL.

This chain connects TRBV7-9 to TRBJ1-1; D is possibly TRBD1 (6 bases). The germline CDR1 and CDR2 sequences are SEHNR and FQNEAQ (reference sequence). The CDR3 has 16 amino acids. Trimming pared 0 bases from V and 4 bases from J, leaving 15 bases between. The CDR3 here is CASSLATNGRGTEAFF. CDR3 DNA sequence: TGTGCCAGCAGCTTAGCGACGAATGGCAGGGGCACTGAAGCTTTCTTT. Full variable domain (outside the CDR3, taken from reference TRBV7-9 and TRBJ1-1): DTGVSQNPRHKITKRGQNVTFRCDPISEHNRLYWYRQTLGQGPEFLTYFQNEAQLEKSRLLSDRFSAERPKGSFSTLEIQRTEQGDSAMYLCASSLATNGRGTEAFFGQGTRLTVV.

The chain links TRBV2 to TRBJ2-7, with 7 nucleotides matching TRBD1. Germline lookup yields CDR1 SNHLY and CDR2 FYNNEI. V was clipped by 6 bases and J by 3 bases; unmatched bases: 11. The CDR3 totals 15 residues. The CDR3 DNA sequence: TGTGCCAGCAGGGAGGACAGGAACCTTTACTACGAGCAGTACTTC. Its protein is CASREDRNLYYEQYF.

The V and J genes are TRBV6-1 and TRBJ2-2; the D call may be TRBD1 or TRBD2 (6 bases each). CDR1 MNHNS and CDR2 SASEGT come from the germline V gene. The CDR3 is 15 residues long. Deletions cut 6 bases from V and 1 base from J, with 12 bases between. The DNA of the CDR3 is TGTGCCAGCAGGGAGGGGGTCATGAACACCGGGGAGCTGTTTTTT. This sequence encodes CASREGVMNTGELFF.

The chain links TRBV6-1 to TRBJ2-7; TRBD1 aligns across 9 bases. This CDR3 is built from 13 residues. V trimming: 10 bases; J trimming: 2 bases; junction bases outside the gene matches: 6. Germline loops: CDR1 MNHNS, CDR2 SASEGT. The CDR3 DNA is TGTGCCACCGGGACAGGGAAACCCTACGAGCAGTACTTC. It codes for CATGTGKPYEQYF.

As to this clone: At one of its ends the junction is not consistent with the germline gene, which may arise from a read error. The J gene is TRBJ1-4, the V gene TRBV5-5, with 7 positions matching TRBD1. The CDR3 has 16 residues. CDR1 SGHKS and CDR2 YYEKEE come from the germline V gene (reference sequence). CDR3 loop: CASSRNTGATNEKLFF. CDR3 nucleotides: TGTGCTAGCAGCCGGAACACAGGGGCAACTAATGAAAAACTGTTTTTT.

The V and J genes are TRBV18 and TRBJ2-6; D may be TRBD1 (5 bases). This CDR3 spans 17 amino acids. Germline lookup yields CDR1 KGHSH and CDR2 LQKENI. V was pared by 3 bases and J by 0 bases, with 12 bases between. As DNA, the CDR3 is TGTGCCAGCTCACCTTCGACAGTCAGCTCTGGGGCCAACGTCCTGACTTTC. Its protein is CASSPSTVSSGANVLTF.

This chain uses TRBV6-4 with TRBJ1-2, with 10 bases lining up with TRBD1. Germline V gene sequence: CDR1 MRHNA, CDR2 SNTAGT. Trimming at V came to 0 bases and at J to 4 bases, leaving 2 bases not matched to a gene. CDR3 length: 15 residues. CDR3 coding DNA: TGTGCCAGCAGTGACTCTAGGACAGGGGGCTATGGCTACACCTTC. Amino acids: CASSDSRTGGYGYTF.